This TCR beta chain was profiled in a study of blood T cell repertoires in COVID-19. Study as a whole: COVID-19 samples collected from the United States, Italy and Spain covered acute and convalescent phases.

Using immunoSEQ multiplex PCR, the repertoire was profiled, and TCRdb retains in-frame clones only, with some absent. This sample carries 210,000 or so clones, less than 90% of them seen once, and the ten largest clones take 1.5% to 2%. Germline V gene data show CDR1 as SGHRS and CDR2 as YFSETQ. The V and J ends lost 0 bases and 6 bases respectively, with 9 bases between them. CDR3 length: 13 amino acids. This TCR derives from a man between 35 and 55 years old with active or convalescent COVID-19. The chain couples TRBV5-1 to TRBJ1-2, with D tentatively TRBD1 (5 bases). Sequenced input: peripheral blood. DNA for the CDR3: TGCGCCAGCAGCTTGGCCTCGGGGGATGGCTACACCTTC. This sequence encodes CASSLASGDGYTF.